This TCR beta chain was captured by sequencing in a study of T cell changes during pregnancy in multiple sclerosis (dated by TCRdb to the late 2010s). Notes on the research overall: The study examined how the T cell repertoire changed over the course of pregnancy in women with multiple sclerosis.

The library came from the immunoSEQ multiplex PCR assay. TCRdb obtained this table from immuneACCESS and retained in-frame rearrangements with V and J assigned. These tables miss some clones; where compared with another copy, unresolved V genes account for less than half of the shortfall, and the remainder is unexplained. Recorded for this sample are roughly 60,000 clones; 96% of them occurred a single time. The ten biggest clones cover under 2.5% of the sample. To note about this clone: It lacks a known antigen. No quality values exist for individual bases; no much larger clone is one base distant.

This TCR derives from a female donor with multiple sclerosis, enrolled in a pregnancy study. Source: CD8+ T cells from peripheral blood mononuclear cells, taken after pregnancy.

The DNA sequence follows: TGTGCCAGTAGGGACAGGGGCATGAACACTGAAGCTTTCTTT. The resulting protein is CASRDRGMNTEAFF. The V gene is TRBV19 and the J gene is TRBJ1-1; 9 nucleotides in the junction match TRBD1. V is pruned by 6 bases and J by 0 bases, leaving 2 bases of the junction without a gene match. There are 14 amino acids in the CDR3, from cysteine to phenylalanine inclusive. Left in the record is the CDR3 DNA by itself, 42 bases read in frame from the first base. CDR1 and CDR2 (LNHDA, SQIVND) derive from the germline V gene (reference sequence).